The next 31 T cell receptor beta chains were all read from a single sample in a study of blood T cell repertoires in COVID-19. Using immunoSEQ multiplex PCR, the repertoire was profiled, and TCRdb retains in-frame clones only, with some absent. The table lists about 280,000 clones, around four fifths of them singletons. Sequenced input: peripheral blood. These receptors were obtained from a woman between 50 and 59 years old who had recovered from COVID-19.

This clone showed up just a few times. The chain employs TRBV29-1 and TRBJ1-4; D is uncertain. V was shortened by 8 bases and J by 3 bases, with 10 bases between the two germline ends. The CDR3 runs to 12 residues. Looked up from germline, CDR1 is SQVTM and CDR2 is ANQGSEA. In nucleotides, the CDR3 is TGCAGCCCCACCTCAGCTAATGAAAAACTGTTTTTT. It encodes CSPTSANEKLFF.

The V gene is TRBV4-2, the J gene TRBJ2-2, with 10 bases that match TRBD2. The germline V gene has CDR1 LGHNA and CDR2 YNFKEQ. This CDR3 spans 17 amino acids. After removal of 0 bases from V and 1 base from J, the junction contained 2 bases not matched to a gene. CDR3 in amino acids: CASSQDGLAVNTGELFF. The CDR3 coding sequence is TGTGCCAGCAGCCAAGATGGACTAGCGGTGAACACCGGGGAGCTGTTTTTT.

This rearrangement joins TRBV7-2 to TRBJ1-2; D remains unclear. Trimming took 2 bases from V and 2 from J, leaving 9 bases between them. Germline assignment: CDR1 SGHTA and CDR2 FQGNSA. This CDR3 is built from 14 residues. The CDR3 DNA is TGTGCCAGCAGCTTACTTGCGAGCAACTATGGCTACACCTTC. This sequence encodes CASSLLASNYGYTF.

The chain has TRBV5-1 and TRBJ1-4, with 7 bases that match TRBD1. Germline trimming cut 4 bases from V and 3 bases from J; bases unmatched to any gene: 6. This CDR3 has 15 amino acids. Germline V gives CDR1 SGHRS, CDR2 YFSETQ. CDR3 residues: CASSPAGTANEKLFF. For the CDR3, the DNA is TGCGCCAGCAGCCCGGCCGGGACAGCTAATGAAAAACTGTTTTTT.

This rearrangement joins TRBV28 to TRBJ2-2, with D perhaps matching TRBD2 (6 bases). The CDR3 is made up of 16 amino acids. Trimming shortened V by 8 bases and J by 0 bases, and 16 bases separated the two germline ends. Germline lookup yields CDR1 MDHEN and CDR2 SYDVKM. CDR3 in DNA: TGTGCCAGCCGCCTGGGCGGGGAACCGAACACCGGGGAGCTGTTTTTT. Translating it yields CASRLGGEPNTGELFF.

This clone has just a few counts. The chain couples TRBV5-4 to TRBJ2-5; 8 positions agree with TRBD2. Germline CDR1 is SGHNT and CDR2 is YYREEE (reference sequence). The CDR3 totals 17 residues. J gave up 4 bases and V 2 bases, and 13 bases lay outside the gene matches. In DNA form, the CDR3 reads TGTGCCAGCAGCTTTGAGGCAGGGGTAGCGGGGAGAGAGACCCAGTACTTC. Its protein product is CASSFEAGVAGRETQYF.

This chain connects TRBV9 to TRBJ2-6, with a possible D match to TRBD2 (7 bases). Germline V CDR1 and CDR2: SGDLS, YYNGEE. There are 16 residues in the CDR3. V was trimmed by 0 bases and J by 4 bases, leaving 11 bases between them. CDR3 protein: CASSVAGGQGANVLTF. The DNA for the CDR3 is TGTGCCAGCAGCGTAGCGGGGGGCCAAGGGGCCAACGTCCTGACTTTC.

This clone was counted only a few times. V is TRBV6-6 and J is TRBJ1-2; unclear D gene. The CDR3 runs to 12 residues. In germline, CDR1 is MNHNY, CDR2 SVGAGI (reference sequence). V was pared by 4 bases and J by 2 bases, with 5 bases between. The CDR3 spells CASSLSNYGYTF. DNA for the CDR3: TGTGCCAGCAGTTTATCCAACTATGGCTACACCTTC.

The V gene is TRBV19, the J gene TRBJ1-1; 10 bases fit TRBD1. V gave up 7 bases and J gave up 4 bases; unmatched junction bases: 6. This CDR3 contains 14 residues. CDR1 is LNHDA and CDR2 is SQIVND in the germline V gene (reference sequence). The DNA for the CDR3 is TGTGCCAGTAATCCGGGACAGGGGTCCACTGAAGCTTTCTTT. Translated, it gives CASNPGQGSTEAFF. Full variable domain (missing parts from reference TRBV19 and TRBJ1-1): DGGITQSPKYLFRKEGQNVTLSCEQNLNHDAMYWYRQDPGQGLRLIYYSQIVNDFQKGDIAEGYSVSREKKESFPLTVTSAQKNPTAFYLCASNPGQGSTEAFFGQGTRLTVV.

The chain is built from TRBV7-2 and TRBJ2-2, with 8 bases lining up with TRBD2. The V segment lost 1 base and the J segment 9 bases; nucleotides outside the gene matches: 7. The CDR3 spans 15 residues. Germline V gene lookup returns CDR1 SGHTA and CDR2 FQGNSA. The CDR3 DNA reads as TGTGCCAGCAGCTTAGTCGGGGGGGCTGTAAGGGAGCTGTTTTTT. Translating it yields CASSLVGGAVRELFF.

The rearrangement uses TRBV4-3 and TRBJ2-7, with 9 nucleotides matching TRBD1. Trimming at V came to 3 bases and at J to 0 bases, leaving 3 bases not matched to a gene. This CDR3 comprises 15 residues. Germline V lookup: CDR1 LGHNA, CDR2 YSLEER. CDR3 residues: CASSQTGGFSYEQYF. The CDR3 DNA reads as TGCGCCAGCAGCCAGACAGGGGGGTTCTCCTACGAGCAGTACTTC.

The gene calls are TRBV4-3 and TRBJ2-5, with a weak D call TRBD1 (5 bases). The CDR3 is 14 amino acids. The germline V gene encodes CDR1 LGHNA and CDR2 YSLEER. The V end lost 3 bases, the J end lost 4 bases, and 12 bases lay between the germline ends. CDR3 DNA sequence: TGCGCCAGCAGCCAGCGATTGCAGGGAGAGACCCAGTACTTC. Translated, it gives CASSQRLQGETQYF.

The rearrangement links TRBV7-3 to TRBJ1-5, with D possibly TRBD1 on 5 matching bases. The CDR3 is made up of 14 amino acids. The germline V gene has CDR1 SGHTA and CDR2 FQGTGA. V was shortened by 2 bases and J by 4 bases, with 9 bases between the two germline ends. The CDR3 coding sequence is TGTGCCAGCAGCTTAGAGCCAGGGAATCAGCCCCAGCATTTT. Its protein is CASSLEPGNQPQHF.

The count of this clone is one. The chain is built from TRBV10-3 and TRBJ1-6; D possibly corresponds to TRBD1 (5 bases). The CDR3 sequence is 12 residues long. Trimming left V 4 bases short and J 7 bases short, with 5 bases between. CDR1 and CDR2 from the germline V gene are ENHRY and SYGVKD. The CDR3 sequence: CAISGTNSPLHF. The DNA for the CDR3 is TGTGCCATCAGTGGGACAAATTCACCCCTCCACTTT.

The J gene is TRBJ1-3, the V gene TRBV9, with D unclear. The CDR3 is 12 residues long. Germline loops: CDR1 SGDLS, CDR2 YYNGEE. V was shortened by 4 bases and J by 3 bases, with 5 bases between the two germline ends. CDR3 DNA: TGTGCCAGCAGCCGGGGTGGAAACACCATATATTTT. Protein product: CASSRGGNTIYF.

The table lists this clone with a count of one. An end of the junction differs from the germline gene, which may be a read error. The V gene is TRBV6-1, the J gene TRBJ2-1; D call uncertain. CDR1 is MNHNS and CDR2 is SASEGT in the germline V gene. There are 15 residues in the CDR3. CDR3 amino acids: CASSEDPHSYNEQFF. DNA of the CDR3: TGTGCCAGCAGCGAAGACCCACACTCCTACAATGAGCAGTTCTTC.

The J gene is TRBJ2-7, the V gene TRBV5-1, with 8 positions matching TRBD1. Trimming at V came to 1 base and at J to 3 bases, leaving 6 bases not matched to a gene. Per the germline V gene, CDR1 is SGHRS and CDR2 is YFSETQ. The CDR3 has 15 amino acids. The CDR3 bases are TGCGCCAGCAGCTTGAGGACAGGGCATTTCTACGAGCAGTACTTC. As protein: CASSLRTGHFYEQYF.

This clone was seen just once. The V gene is TRBV12-3 or TRBV12-4, the J gene TRBJ1-2, with D hard to call. V lost 1 base and J 8 bases, leaving 8 bases between the germline ends. CDR3 length equals 12 residues. CDR3 sequence reads: CASSLGPGGYTF. In DNA form, the CDR3 reads TGTGCCAGCAGTTTAGGTCCAGGCGGCTACACCTTC.

This clone was seen once. J is TRBJ2-5 and V is TRBV18, with D uncertain. The V and J ends lost 8 bases and 1 base respectively, with 17 bases between them. CDR1 KGHSH and CDR2 LQKENI come from the germline V gene. The CDR3 is made up of 15 amino acids. The CDR3 nucleotides are TGTGCCAGCACCCTCGTTCATGGCGGCCAAGAGACCCAGTACTTC. Its protein is CASTLVHGGQETQYF.

The V gene is TRBV28, the J gene TRBJ1-6; TRBD1 matches 8 bases. The V and J ends lost 6 bases and 0 bases, in that order; junction bases with no gene match: 7. Germline V CDR1 and CDR2: MDHEN, SYDVKM. The CDR3 contains 17 residues. CDR3 sequence (DNA): TGTGCCAGCAGCTCCCGACAGGGGAGCTCCTATAATTCACCCCTCCACTTT. Protein: CASSSRQGSSYNSPLHF.

The table lists this clone with a few counts. The chain recombines TRBV18 with TRBJ2-3; 9 positions agree with TRBD2. There are 15 residues in the CDR3. The V segment lost 4 bases and the J segment 4 bases; nucleotides outside the gene matches: 6. CDR1 and CDR2 from the germline V gene are KGHSH and LQKENI. The CDR3, as DNA: TGTGCCAGCTCACTCAGACTAGCGGAGGCAGATACGCAGTATTTT. Translation: CASSLRLAEADTQYF.

This chain connects TRBV9 to TRBJ2-7; no clear D. This CDR3 region has 14 residues. Germline CDR1 is SGDLS and CDR2 is YYNGEE. Trimming shortened V by 4 bases and J by 2 bases, and 13 bases separated the two germline ends. The CDR3 region has the DNA TGTGCCAGCAGCCATGAGGCCGATACCTACGAGCAGTACTTC. It yields the protein CASSHEADTYEQYF.

The sample holds one count of this clone. The chain employs TRBV7-8 and TRBJ1-3, with 7 bases identical to TRBD1. Trimming cost V 5 bases and J 0 bases; bases outside gene matches: 13. Germline V lookup: CDR1 SGHVS, CDR2 FQNEAQ. This CDR3 is built from 18 residues. The CDR3: CASSRRSGQLTSGNTIYF. The CDR3 DNA is TGTGCCAGCAGCAGACGCTCGGGACAGCTTACCTCTGGAAACACCATATATTTT.

CDR3 region: CASSTRTAYNEQFF. The CDR3 bases are TGTGCCAGCAGTACCCGGACAGCATACAATGAGCAGTTCTTC. The genes are TRBV27 and TRBJ2-1, with a tentative D call TRBD1 (6 bases). Germline CDR1 is MNHEY and CDR2 is SMNVEV (reference sequence). The CDR3 is made up of 14 amino acids. Trimming cost V 5 bases and J 4 bases, with 12 bases left between them.

The chain is built from TRBV11-2 and TRBJ2-7; tentatively, D is TRBD2 (5 bases). The CDR3 totals 13 residues. V lost 0 bases and J 5 bases, leaving 8 bases between the germline ends. Germline-derived CDR1 and CDR2 are SGHAT and FQNNGV. In nucleotides, the CDR3 is TGTGCCAGCAGCTTAGATCGGAGGAACGAGCAGTACTTC. It yields the protein CASSLDRRNEQYF.

The chain has TRBV4-1 and TRBJ1-2; D gene ambiguous. This CDR3 is built from 14 residues. Per the germline V gene, CDR1 is MGHRA and CDR2 is YSYEKL. The V end was cut by 0 bases, the J end by 4 bases, with 9 bases between. The CDR3, as DNA: TGCGCCAGCAGCCAAGAGGGTCGCGGCTATGGCTACACCTTC. It encodes CASSQEGRGYGYTF.

The chain links TRBV7-8 to TRBJ2-3; no clear D gene. The V end lost 1 base, the J end lost 4 bases, and 15 bases lay between the germline ends. In germline, CDR1 is SGHVS, CDR2 FQNEAQ. The CDR3 sequence is 16 residues long. The DNA of the CDR3 is TGTGCCAGCAGCTTAGGAGCCCATAGCCGGTCAGATACGCAGTATTTT. Its translation: CASSLGAHSRSDTQYF. The complete variable domain, with remaining parts taken from reference TRBV7-8 and TRBJ2-3, reads GAGVSQSPRYKVAKRGQDVALRCDPISGHVSLFWYQQALGQGPEFLTYFQNEAQLDKSGLPSDRFFAERPEGSVSTLKIQRTQQEDSAVYLCASSLGAHSRSDTQYFGPGTRLTVL.

As DNA, the CDR3 is TGTGCCAGCAGCGTACCTACGGGAGCGGAAGCTTTCTTT. This encodes CASSVPTGAEAFF. V and J are TRBV9 and TRBJ1-1; D is uncertain. In germline, CDR1 is SGDLS, CDR2 YYNGEE. The CDR3 has 13 amino acids. Trimming removed 1 base at V and 8 bases at J, with 12 bases between.

The chain carries TRBV18 and TRBJ1-4, with 7 bases identical to TRBD1. Germline values: CDR1 KGHSH, CDR2 LQKENI. V gave up 7 bases and J gave up 4 bases; unmatched junction bases: 12. The CDR3 loop spans 16 amino acids. Here the CDR3 DNA reads TGTGCCAGCTACGGACAGGCCACCACGGATAATGAAAAACTGTTTTTT. It yields the protein CASYGQATTDNEKLFF.

This chain joins TRBV7-2 and TRBJ2-3, with D possibly being TRBD2 (6 bases). V was shortened by 1 base and J by 0 bases, with 14 bases between the two germline ends. Germline values: CDR1 SGHTA, CDR2 FQGNSA. The CDR3 runs 17 residues. The CDR3 loop reads CASSLGGGTVSTDTQYF. Here the CDR3 DNA reads TGTGCCAGCAGCTTAGGTGGCGGGACCGTTAGCACAGATACGCAGTATTTT.

The chain carries TRBV11-2 and TRBJ2-1, with 11 bases aligning to TRBD2. The germline gives CDR1 SGHAT, CDR2 FQNNGV. V lost 0 bases to trimming and J lost 15 bases; unmatched junction nucleotides: 10. CDR3 length: 15 amino acids. The CDR3 here is CASSLETSGSPGRFF. The CDR3 DNA reads TGTGCCAGCAGCTTAGAAACTAGCGGGAGCCCAGGTCGGTTCTTC.